This TCR beta chain was obtained from a study of cytomegalovirus exposure and HLA in healthy donors. General study points: In vitro assays verified that a few CMV-associated chains recognized CMV antigens specifically. Researchers reportedly found TCR beta sequences accurately predicted most subjects' HLA-A and HLA-B alleles.

Comments on this clone: Its specificity is not known.

Use of 60 Vbeta and 13 Jbeta primers characterized the PCR. The data were produced by immunoSEQ multiplex PCR, yet TCRdb's version contains in-frame clones alone and is incomplete. The sample consists of 150,000 to 200,000 clones, around 86% of them appearing once. Germline trimming cut 4 bases from V and 2 bases from J; bases unmatched to any gene: 2. CDR1 MRHNA and CDR2 SNTAGT come from the germline V gene. CDR3 size: 15 residues. The chain employs TRBV6-4 and TRBJ2-2; 9 bases match TRBD2. Sequenced input: PBMCs. The sequence derives from a woman aged 18-29 years in good health and CMV-seronegative. CDR3 bases: TGTGCCAGCAGTGCTAGCGGGGTTAACACCGGGGAGCTGTTTTTT. It encodes CASSASGVNTGELFF.